This T cell receptor (beta chain) was recovered during a study of blood T cells in healthy people across ages. It was with a sample-barcoded 5' primer and a J-beta primer mix that a second PCR of roughly 7 to 12 cycles was run. A template-switch adaptor with 12 random nucleotides tagged each cDNA molecule. TCRdb re-called the 5' RACE reads through MiXCR, storing one row per CDR3 protein. The profile covers about 1.4 million distinct CDR3 sequences, with around 55% appearing a single time and 6.7% taken by the ten largest. The V gene lost 5 bases and the J gene lost 0 bases, with 5 bases spanning the gap. The CDR3 has 12 residues. Germline CDR1 reads DFQATT; CDR2 reads SNEGSKA (reference sequence). With respect to this clonotype: The antigen is unknown.

Study results and limitations: Significant beta diversity loss was already apparent by age roughly 38, declining roughly linearly. Donor CMV status, an unknown factor, possibly confounded changes in expanded clonotypes. In these data, TCR beta diversity tracked strongly with naive T cell percentage.

This receptor was identified in a young man in good health. The sample taken for sequencing was blood. The V gene is TRBV20-1, the J gene TRBJ1-3; no definite D call. As DNA, the CDR3 is TGCAGTGCTGCCCTCTCTGGAAACACCATATATTTT. Its translation is CSAALSGNTIYF.